The T cell receptor beta chain under discussion was sequenced for a study of blood T cell repertoires in COVID-19. About the study: T cells, B-cell-depleted T cells, or PBMCs provided the cDNA or gDNA that served as material.

V gave up 0 bases and J gave up 4 bases, with 9 bases separating them. There are 14 residues in the CDR3. Germline V lookup: CDR1 LGHNA, CDR2 YNFKEQ. Profiled with immunoSEQ multiplex PCR; TCRdb holds only in-frame clones, not every one. The table includes about 59,000 clones, roughly 87% detected once. The gene calls are TRBV4-2 and TRBJ1-1; possible D gene TRBD1, 5 bases. This clonotype was obtained from an elderly man in a cohort sampled during active COVID-19. Source material: peripheral blood. For the CDR3, the DNA is TGTGCCAGCAGCCAAGATCTCCAGGGCACTGAAGCTTTCTTT. It translates to CASSQDLQGTEAFF.